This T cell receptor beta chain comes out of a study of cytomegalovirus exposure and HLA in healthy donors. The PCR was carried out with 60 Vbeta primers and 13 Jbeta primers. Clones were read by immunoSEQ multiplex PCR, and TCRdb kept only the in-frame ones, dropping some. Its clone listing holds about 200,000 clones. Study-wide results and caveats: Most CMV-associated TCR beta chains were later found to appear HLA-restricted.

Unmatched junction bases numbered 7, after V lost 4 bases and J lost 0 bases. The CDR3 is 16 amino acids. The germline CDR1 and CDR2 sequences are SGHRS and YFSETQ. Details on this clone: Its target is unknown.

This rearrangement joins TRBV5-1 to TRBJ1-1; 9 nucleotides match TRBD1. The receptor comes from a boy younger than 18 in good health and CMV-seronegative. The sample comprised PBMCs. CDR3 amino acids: CASSQGTGWVNTEAFF. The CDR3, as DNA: TGCGCCAGCAGCCAAGGGACAGGGTGGGTGAACACTGAAGCTTTCTTT.